These 5 T cell receptor beta chains originate from one sample sequenced in a study of beta chain features in type 1 diabetes. The authors reverse transcribed all of the isolated RNA, so sequencing captured expressed TCRB transcripts. Clones were read by immunoSEQ multiplex PCR, and TCRdb kept only the in-frame ones, dropping some. Here the sample spans under 300,000 clones, 27% being singletons. The specimen sequenced was central memory CD4+ T cells from blood. These receptors originate from a man younger than 45 in good health.

Many counts were recorded for this clone. The chain recombines TRBV7-8 with TRBJ2-1, with a weak D call TRBD1 (6 bases). Trimming took off 1 base at V and 7 bases at J, with 17 bases between the two ends. CDR1 SGHVS and CDR2 FQNEAQ come from the germline V gene. The CDR3 contains 16 residues. CDR3 sequence (DNA): TGTGCCAGCAGCTTAGTTCTCCTACAACAGGGAAATGAGCAGTTCTTC. It codes for CASSLVLLQQGNEQFF.

The chain joins TRBV7-2 to TRBJ2-1; TRBD2 aligns across 9 bases. The CDR3 length is 15 residues. With 0 bases clipped from V and 5 bases from J, the junction kept 2 bases outside the gene matches. Germline values: CDR1 SGHTA, CDR2 FQGNSA. CDR3 in DNA: TGTGCCAGCAGCTTAGCTCCTAGCGGGAACAATGAGCAGTTCTTC. Protein: CASSLAPSGNNEQFF.

This chain connects TRBV28 to TRBJ2-7, with D maybe TRBD2 (6 bases). This CDR3 has 12 residues. Germline V gives CDR1 MDHEN, CDR2 SYDVKM. The V and J ends lost 1 base and 9 bases respectively, with 10 bases between them. As DNA, the CDR3 is TGTGCCAGCAGTTTATACATGGGAGGGCAGTACTTC. This translates into CASSLYMGGQYF.

The gene calls are TRBV28 and TRBJ1-2; D is uncertain. The V end was cut by 3 bases, the J end by 4 bases, with 12 bases between. CDR1 MDHEN and CDR2 SYDVKM come from the germline V gene. There are 14 residues in the CDR3. The CDR3 sequence is CASSFAAGGYGYTF. The CDR3 DNA reads as TGTGCCAGCAGTTTCGCTGCAGGCGGCTATGGCTACACCTTC.

This clone has just a few counts. The chain has TRBV28 and TRBJ1-2; 10 nucleotides agree with TRBD1. CDR3 length: 14 residues. Germline V gene sequence: CDR1 MDHEN, CDR2 SYDVKM. J lost 6 bases, V lost 6 bases, and 7 bases had no gene match. CDR3: CASRVFDRGHGYTF. CDR3 nucleotides: TGTGCCAGCAGGGTCTTCGACAGGGGGCATGGCTACACCTTC.